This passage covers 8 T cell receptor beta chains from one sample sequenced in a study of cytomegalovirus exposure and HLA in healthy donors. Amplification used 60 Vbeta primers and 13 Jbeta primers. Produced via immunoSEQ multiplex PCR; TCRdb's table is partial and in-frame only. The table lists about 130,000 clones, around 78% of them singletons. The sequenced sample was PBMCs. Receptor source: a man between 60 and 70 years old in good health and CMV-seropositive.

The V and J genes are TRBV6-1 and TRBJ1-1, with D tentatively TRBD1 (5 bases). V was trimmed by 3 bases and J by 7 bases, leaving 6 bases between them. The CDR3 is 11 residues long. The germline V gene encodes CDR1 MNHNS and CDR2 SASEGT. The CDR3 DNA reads TGTGCCAGCAGTGATAGGGGTGAAGCTTTCTTT. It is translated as CASSDRGEAFF.

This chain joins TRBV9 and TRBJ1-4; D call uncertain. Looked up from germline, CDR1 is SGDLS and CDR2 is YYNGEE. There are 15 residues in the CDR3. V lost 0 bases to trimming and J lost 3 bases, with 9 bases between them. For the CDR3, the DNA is TGTGCCAGCAGCGTAGGAGCCACCTCTAATGAAAAACTGTTTTTT. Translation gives CASSVGATSNEKLFF.

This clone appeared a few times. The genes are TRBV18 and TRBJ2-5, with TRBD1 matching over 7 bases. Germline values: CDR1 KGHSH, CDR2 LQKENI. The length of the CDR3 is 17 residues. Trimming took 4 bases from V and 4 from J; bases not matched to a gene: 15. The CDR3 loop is CASSQNRGRGFGETQYF. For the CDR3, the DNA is TGTGCCAGCTCACAAAACAGGGGTAGAGGATTTGGAGAGACCCAGTACTTC.

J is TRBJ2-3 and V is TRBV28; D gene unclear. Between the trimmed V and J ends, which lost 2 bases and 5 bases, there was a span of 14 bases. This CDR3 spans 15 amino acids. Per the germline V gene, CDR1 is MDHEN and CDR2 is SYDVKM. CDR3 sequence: CASSLVFLTQDTQYF. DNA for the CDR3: TGTGCCAGCAGTTTAGTTTTTCTAACTCAAGATACGCAGTATTTT.

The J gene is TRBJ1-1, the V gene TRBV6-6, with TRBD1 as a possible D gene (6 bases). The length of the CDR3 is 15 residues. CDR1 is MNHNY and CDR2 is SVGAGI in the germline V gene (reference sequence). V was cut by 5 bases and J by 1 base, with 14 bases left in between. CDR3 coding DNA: TGTGCCAGCAGTCAGAGACAGGTGAGGAACACTGAAGCTTTCTTT. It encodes CASSQRQVRNTEAFF.

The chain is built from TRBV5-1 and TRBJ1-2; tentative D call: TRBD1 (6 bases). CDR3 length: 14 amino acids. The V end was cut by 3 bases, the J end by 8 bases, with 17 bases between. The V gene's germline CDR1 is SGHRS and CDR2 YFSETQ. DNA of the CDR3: TGCGCCAGCAGCTCCCGCGCATCGCAGGGGGGCTACACCTTC. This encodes CASSSRASQGGYTF.

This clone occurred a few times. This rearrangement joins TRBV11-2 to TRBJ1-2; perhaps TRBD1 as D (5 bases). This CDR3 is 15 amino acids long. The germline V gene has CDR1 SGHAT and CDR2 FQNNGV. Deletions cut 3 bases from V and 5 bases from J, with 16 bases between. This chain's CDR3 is CASSLTALGDYGYTF. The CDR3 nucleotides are TGTGCCAGCAGCTTGACAGCATTAGGTGATTATGGCTACACCTTC.

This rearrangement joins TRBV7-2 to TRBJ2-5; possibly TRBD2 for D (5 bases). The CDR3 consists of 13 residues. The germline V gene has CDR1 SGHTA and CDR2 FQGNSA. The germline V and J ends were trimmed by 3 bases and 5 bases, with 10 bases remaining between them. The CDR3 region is CASSFQSGETQYF. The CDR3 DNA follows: TGTGCCAGCAGCTTCCAGAGCGGCGAGACCCAGTACTTC.